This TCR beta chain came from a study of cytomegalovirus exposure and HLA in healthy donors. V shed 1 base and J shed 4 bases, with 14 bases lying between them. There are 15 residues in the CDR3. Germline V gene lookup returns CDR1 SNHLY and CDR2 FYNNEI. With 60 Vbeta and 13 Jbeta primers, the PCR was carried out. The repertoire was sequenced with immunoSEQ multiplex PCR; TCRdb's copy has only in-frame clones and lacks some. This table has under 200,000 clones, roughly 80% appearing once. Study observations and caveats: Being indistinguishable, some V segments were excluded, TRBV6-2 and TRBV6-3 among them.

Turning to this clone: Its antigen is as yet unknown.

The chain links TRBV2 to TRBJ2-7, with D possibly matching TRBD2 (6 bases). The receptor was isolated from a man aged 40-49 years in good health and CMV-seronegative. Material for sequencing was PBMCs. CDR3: CASSEGRGSTYEQYF. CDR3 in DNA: TGTGCCAGCAGTGAAGGACGGGGGAGTACATACGAGCAGTACTTC.